Listed below are T cell receptor beta chains from one sample, sequenced in a study of blood T cell repertoires in COVID-19. TCRdb's copy holds only in-frame clones and misses some; the assay was immunoSEQ multiplex PCR. The sample carries 75,000 to 90,000 clones, approximately 80% recorded once. Specimen: peripheral blood. These receptors all stem from a man older than 75 with active or convalescent COVID-19. Each CDR3 is given with its conserved first and last residue. Fields, in order: J gene, D gene, clone size, V gene, CDR3 length, CDR3 DNA, CDR3 protein. D genes are given only for firm matches. Clone size is not always given. Where it is, it says once, few, many or a class for expanded clones.

>TRBJ2-2|TRBD1|.|TRBV6-2/TRBV6-3|15
TGTGCCAGCAGTTACTTGGGGACAGATACCGGGGAGCTGTTTTTT
CASSYLGTDTGELFF
>TRBJ2-5|.|.|TRBV30|13
TGTGCCTTCGCACCGGACAGCCTGGGGACCCAGTACTTC
CAFAPDSLGTQYF
>TRBJ1-2|TRBD1|.|TRBV15|16
TGTGCCACCAGCACAAGACAGGGGCCGGTGCCTTATGGCTACACCTTC
CATSTRQGPVPYGYTF
>TRBJ2-5|.|once|TRBV9|16
TGTGCCAGCAGCCAAAACGGCAGGGGTCCCCAAGAGACCCAGTACTTC
CASSQNGRGPQETQYF
>TRBJ2-2|.|.|TRBV7-3|12
TGTGCCACCACTAGACACACCGGGGAGCTGTTTTTT
CATTRHTGELFF
>TRBJ1-2|.|once|TRBV27|14
TGTGCCAGCAGTTTAGACAGTCTAGGGAATGGCTACACCTTC
CASSLDSLGNGYTF
>TRBJ2-3|.|.|TRBV5-8|15
TGTGCCAGCAGCCCCGGGAAAACTAGGATCGATACGCAGTATTTT
CASSPGKTRIDTQYF
>TRBJ1-3|.|once|TRBV9|14
TGTGCCAGCAGCGCCGGGGGGGCTGGAAACACCATATATTTT
CASSAGGAGNTIYF
>TRBJ1-4|.|.|TRBV3-1/TRBV3-2|14
TGTGCCAGCAGAGATCAGGGGAGAGGCGAAAAACTGTTTTTT
CASRDQGRGEKLFF
>TRBJ1-2|TRBD1|few|TRBV4-1|13
TGCGCCAGCAGCCCCGGACAGGTCTATGGCTACACCTTC
CASSPGQVYGYTF
>TRBJ1-1|.|once|TRBV7-9|13
TGTGCCAGCAGCTTAACACTGAACACTGAAGCTTTCTTT
CASSLTLNTEAFF
>TRBJ1-2|.|.|TRBV6-4|13
TGTGCCAGCAGTGACGGCCGTAACTATGGCTACACCTTC
CASSDGRNYGYTF
>TRBJ2-1|TRBD2|once|TRBV28|14
TGTGCCACCACCGGGAGCGGGGGGGCTTATGAGCAGTTCTTC
CATTGSGGAYEQFF
>TRBJ2-1|.|.|TRBV28|16
TGTGCCAGCAGTTTACCCCCCCCTCAGCGGAACAATGAGCAGTTCTTC
CASSLPPPQRNNEQFF